This TCR beta chain was sequenced during a study of blood T cell repertoires in COVID-19. Background on the study: From the United States, Italy and Spain came samples of acute and convalescent COVID-19. The analysed material was cDNA or gDNA that came from T cells, B-cell-depleted T cells, or PBMCs.

The CDR3 has 19 residues. CDR1 is SGHVS and CDR2 is FNYEAQ in the germline V gene. With V trimmed by 5 bases and J by 4 bases, 19 bases remained unmatched. Libraries were prepared by immunoSEQ multiplex PCR; TCRdb keeps only in-frame clonotypes and omits some of them. The sample shows approximately 270,000 clones, approximately 90% of them seen only once. The sequencing sample was made of peripheral blood. The rearrangement links TRBV7-6 to TRBJ2-3, with 9 nucleotides matching TRBD2. This TCR was recovered from a woman under 40 with COVID-19, enrolled during active disease. The CDR3: CASSPNLPAGGPRADTQYF. The CDR3 DNA reads TGTGCCAGCAGCCCCAACCTGCCGGCGGGGGGGCCGAGGGCAGATACGCAGTATTTT. Based on the CDR3 plus reference TRBV7-6 and TRBJ2-3, the full variable domain is GAGVSQSPRYKVTKRGQDVALRCDPISGHVSLYWYRQALGQGPEFLTYFNYEAQQDKSGLPNDRFSAERPEGSISTLTIQRTEQRDSAMYRCASSPNLPAGGPRADTQYFGPGTRLTVL.